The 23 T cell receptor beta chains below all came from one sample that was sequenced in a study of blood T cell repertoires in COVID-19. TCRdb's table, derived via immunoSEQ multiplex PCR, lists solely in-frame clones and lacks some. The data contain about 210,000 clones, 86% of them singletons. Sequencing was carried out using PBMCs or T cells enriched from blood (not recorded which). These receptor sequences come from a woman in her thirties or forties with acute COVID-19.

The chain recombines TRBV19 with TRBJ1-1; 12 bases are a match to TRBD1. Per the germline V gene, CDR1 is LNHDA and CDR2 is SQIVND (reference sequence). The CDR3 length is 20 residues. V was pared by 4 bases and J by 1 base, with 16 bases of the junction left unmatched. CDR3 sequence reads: CASSRGPSSGTGGWNTEAFF. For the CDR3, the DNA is TGTGCCAGTAGTAGAGGGCCTTCTTCCGGGACAGGGGGCTGGAACACTGAAGCTTTCTTT.

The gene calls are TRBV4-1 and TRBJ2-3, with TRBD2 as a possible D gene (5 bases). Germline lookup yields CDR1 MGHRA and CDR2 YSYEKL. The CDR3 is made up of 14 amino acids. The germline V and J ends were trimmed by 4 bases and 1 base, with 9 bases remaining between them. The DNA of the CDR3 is TGCGCCAGCAGCCCCAGCGGCCGCACAGATACGCAGTATTTT. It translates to CASSPSGRTDTQYF.

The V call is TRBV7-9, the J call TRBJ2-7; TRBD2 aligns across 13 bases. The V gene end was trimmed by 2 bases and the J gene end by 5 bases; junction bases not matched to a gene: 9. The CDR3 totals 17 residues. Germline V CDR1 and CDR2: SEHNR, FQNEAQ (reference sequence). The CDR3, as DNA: TGTGCCAGCAGCTTACCCTTACTAGCGGGAGGGTCTCACGAGCAGTACTTC. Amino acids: CASSLPLLAGGSHEQYF.

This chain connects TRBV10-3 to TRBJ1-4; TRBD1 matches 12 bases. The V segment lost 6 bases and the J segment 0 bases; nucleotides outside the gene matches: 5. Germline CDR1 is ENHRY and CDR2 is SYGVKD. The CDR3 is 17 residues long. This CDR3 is CAISAGTGGSTNEKLFF. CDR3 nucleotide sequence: TGTGCCATCAGCGCCGGGACAGGGGGCTCAACTAATGAAAAACTGTTTTTT.

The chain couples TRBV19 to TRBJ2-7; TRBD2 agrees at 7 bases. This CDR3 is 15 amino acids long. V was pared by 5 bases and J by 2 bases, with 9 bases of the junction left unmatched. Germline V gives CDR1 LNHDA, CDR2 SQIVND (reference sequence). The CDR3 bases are TGTGCCAGTAGTTTCTCCGGGACTACCCCCTACGAGCAGTACTTC. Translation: CASSFSGTTPYEQYF.

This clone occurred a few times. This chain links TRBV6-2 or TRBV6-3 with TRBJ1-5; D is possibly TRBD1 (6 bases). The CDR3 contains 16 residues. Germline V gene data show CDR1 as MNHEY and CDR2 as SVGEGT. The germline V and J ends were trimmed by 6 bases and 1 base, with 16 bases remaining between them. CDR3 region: CASSHSGTLSNQPQHF. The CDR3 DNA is TGTGCCAGCAGCCACTCAGGGACACTAAGCAATCAGCCCCAGCATTTT.

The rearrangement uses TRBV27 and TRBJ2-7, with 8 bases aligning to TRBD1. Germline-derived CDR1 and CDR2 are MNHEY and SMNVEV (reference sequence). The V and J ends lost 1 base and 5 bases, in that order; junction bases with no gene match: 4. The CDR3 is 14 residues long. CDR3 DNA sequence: TGTGCCAGCAGTTTATTCCAGGGGGCGCACGAGCAGTACTTC. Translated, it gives CASSLFQGAHEQYF.

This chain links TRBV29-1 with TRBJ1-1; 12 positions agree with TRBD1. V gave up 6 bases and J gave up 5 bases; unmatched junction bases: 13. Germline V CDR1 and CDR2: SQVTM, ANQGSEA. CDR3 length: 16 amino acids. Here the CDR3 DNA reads TGCAGCGTCGCTCTGTCCGGGACAGGGGGCAAGACTGAAGCTTTCTTT. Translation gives CSVALSGTGGKTEAFF.

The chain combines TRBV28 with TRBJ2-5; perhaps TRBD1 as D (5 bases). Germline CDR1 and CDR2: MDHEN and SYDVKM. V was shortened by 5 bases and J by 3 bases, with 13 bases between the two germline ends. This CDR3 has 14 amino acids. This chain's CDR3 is CASSTRTPKETQYF. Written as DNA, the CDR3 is TGTGCCAGCAGTACCCGGACACCGAAAGAGACCCAGTACTTC.

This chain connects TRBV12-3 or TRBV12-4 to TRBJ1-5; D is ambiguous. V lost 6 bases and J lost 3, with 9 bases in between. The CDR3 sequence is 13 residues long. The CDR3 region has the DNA TGTGCCAGCAGCCGACTGAACAATCAGCCCCAGCATTTT. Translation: CASSRLNNQPQHF.

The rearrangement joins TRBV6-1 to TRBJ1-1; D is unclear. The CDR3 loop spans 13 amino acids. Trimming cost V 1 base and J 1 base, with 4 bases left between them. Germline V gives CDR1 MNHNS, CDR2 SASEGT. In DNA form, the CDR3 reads TGTGCCAGCAGTGAAGTAGAGAACACTGAAGCTTTCTTT. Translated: CASSEVENTEAFF.

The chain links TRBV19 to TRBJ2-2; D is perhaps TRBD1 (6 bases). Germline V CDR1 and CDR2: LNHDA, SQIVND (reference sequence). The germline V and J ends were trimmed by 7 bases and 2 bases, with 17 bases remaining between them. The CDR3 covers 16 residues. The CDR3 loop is CASKRAGTPNTGELFF. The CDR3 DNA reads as TGTGCCAGTAAGAGGGCCGGGACACCTAACACCGGGGAGCTGTTTTTT.

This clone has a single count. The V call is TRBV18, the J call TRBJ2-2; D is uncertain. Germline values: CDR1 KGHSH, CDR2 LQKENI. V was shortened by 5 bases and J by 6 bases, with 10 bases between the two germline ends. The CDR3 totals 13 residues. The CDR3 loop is CASSDADPGELFF. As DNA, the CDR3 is TGTGCCAGCTCAGACGCGGATCCCGGGGAGCTGTTTTTT.

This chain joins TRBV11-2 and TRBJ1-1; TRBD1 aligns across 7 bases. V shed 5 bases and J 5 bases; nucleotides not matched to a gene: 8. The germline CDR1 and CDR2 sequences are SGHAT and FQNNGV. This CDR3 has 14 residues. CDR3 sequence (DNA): TGTGCCAGCAGCCGTTGGGACAGTGGGACTGAAGCTTTCTTT. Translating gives CASSRWDSGTEAFF.

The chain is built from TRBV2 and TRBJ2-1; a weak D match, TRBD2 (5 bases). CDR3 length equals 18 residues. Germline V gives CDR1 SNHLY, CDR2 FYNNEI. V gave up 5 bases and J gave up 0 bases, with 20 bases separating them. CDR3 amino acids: CASSNPGKNLGSYNEQFF. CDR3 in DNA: TGTGCCAGCAGTAATCCGGGAAAAAACTTGGGCTCCTACAATGAGCAGTTCTTC.

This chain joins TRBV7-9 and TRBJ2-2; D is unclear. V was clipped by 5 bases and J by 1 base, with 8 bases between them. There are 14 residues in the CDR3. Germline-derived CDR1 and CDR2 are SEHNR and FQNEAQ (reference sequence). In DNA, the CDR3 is TGTGCCAGCAGCCAGGAAGTGAACACCGGGGAGCTGTTTTTT. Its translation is CASSQEVNTGELFF.

The CDR3 region has the DNA TGTGCCAGCAGCTTAGCGTCCGATGGCTACACCTTC. Translated, it gives CASSLASDGYTF. V gene TRBV7-9 combines with J gene TRBJ1-2; D unresolved. In germline, CDR1 is SEHNR, CDR2 FQNEAQ (reference sequence). The CDR3 is 12 residues long. With 0 bases removed from V and 6 bases from J, the gap between germline ends came to 5 bases.

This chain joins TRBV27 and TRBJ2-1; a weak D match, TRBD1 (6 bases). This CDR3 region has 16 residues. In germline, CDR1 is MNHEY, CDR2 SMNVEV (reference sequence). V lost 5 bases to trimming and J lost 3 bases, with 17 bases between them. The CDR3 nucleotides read TGTGCCAGCAGTCCCTCGGACAGATCTTACTACAATGAGCAGTTCTTC. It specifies CASSPSDRSYYNEQFF.

The CDR3 here is CAICPSSYNEQFF. DNA for the CDR3: TGTGCCATCTGCCCCAGCTCCTACAATGAGCAGTTCTTC. The V call is TRBV28, the J call TRBJ2-1; no definite D call. The V end lost 10 bases, the J end lost 0 bases, and 10 bases lay between the germline ends. The CDR3 length is 13 residues. Germline loops: CDR1 MDHEN, CDR2 SYDVKM.

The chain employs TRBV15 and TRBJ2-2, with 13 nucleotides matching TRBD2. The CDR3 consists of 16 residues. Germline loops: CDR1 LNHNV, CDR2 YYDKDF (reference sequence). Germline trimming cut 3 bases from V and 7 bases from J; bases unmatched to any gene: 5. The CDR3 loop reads CATSSRLAGGGGELFF. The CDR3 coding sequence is TGTGCCACCAGCAGTCGACTAGCGGGAGGTGGCGGGGAGCTGTTTTTT.

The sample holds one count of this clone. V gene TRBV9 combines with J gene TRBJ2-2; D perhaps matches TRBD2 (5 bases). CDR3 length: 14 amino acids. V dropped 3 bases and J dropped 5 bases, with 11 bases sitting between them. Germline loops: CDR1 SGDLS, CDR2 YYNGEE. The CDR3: CASSARTYTGELFF. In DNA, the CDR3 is TGTGCCAGCAGCGCGAGGACTTATACCGGGGAGCTGTTTTTT.

Here the CDR3 reads CASTDTADYGYTF. The CDR3 DNA follows: TGTGCCAGTACCGATACAGCGGACTATGGCTACACCTTC. The rearrangement links TRBV19 to TRBJ1-2, with D unresolved. Germline V gene data show CDR1 as LNHDA and CDR2 as SQIVND (reference sequence). Trimming removed 7 bases at V and 3 bases at J, with 12 bases between. This CDR3 is 13 amino acids long.

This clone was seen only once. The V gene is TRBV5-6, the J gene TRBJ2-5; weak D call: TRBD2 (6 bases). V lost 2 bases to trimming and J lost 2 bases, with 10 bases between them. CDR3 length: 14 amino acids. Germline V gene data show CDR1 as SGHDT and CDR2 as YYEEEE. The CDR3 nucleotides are TGTGCCAGCAGCTTCGGGGGACTTCAAGAGACCCAGTACTTC. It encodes CASSFGGLQETQYF.